A selection of T cell receptor beta chains follows, all from one sample in a study of blood T cell repertoires in COVID-19. The assay was immunoSEQ multiplex PCR, and TCRdb's table has in-frame clones only and misses some. The sample consists of over 35,000 clones, over 75% of them appearing once. The sequenced sample was peripheral blood. These receptors were collected from a woman over 75 with COVID-19, enrolled during active disease. CDR3s leave out the opening cysteine and the closing phenylalanine or tryptophan.

V	J	CDR3
TRBV15	TRBJ2-1	ATSPGGTSGYNEQF
TRBV6-2/TRBV6-3	TRBJ2-3	ASSPWTSGGPTDTQY
TRBV6-5	TRBJ2-1	ASSYPPDEQF
TRBV4-1	TRBJ2-1	ASRTRDEQF
TRBV28	TRBJ1-2	GTGLSNYGYT
TRBV20-1	TRBJ2-5	RAGSAETQY
TRBV10-3	TRBJ1-6	AIRRELGSPLH
TRBV5-1	TRBJ1-1	ASSYSLPRAGTEAF
TRBV4-2	TRBJ2-5	ASSQGEGEETQY
TRBV6-5	TRBJ2-6	ATTVPGANVLT
TRBV18	TRBJ2-5	ASSEGQPQETQY
TRBV9	TRBJ2-2	ASSVEGRGTGELF
TRBV19	TRBJ1-3	ASSLWERGSGNTIY
TRBV6-5	TRBJ1-1	ASSTGGVLEAF
TRBV28	TRBJ1-5	ASTTPDRVGGQPQH
TRBV5-5	TRBJ2-1	ASSLGTSGLPPYNEQF
TRBV21-1	TRBJ1-2	ASSRGGGYT
TRBV4-2	TRBJ2-7	ASSQGPSGRDEQY
TRBV5-1	TRBJ2-1	ASSPETASSYNEQF
TRBV14	TRBJ2-2	ASSQLEGQGDTGELF
TRBV4-2	TRBJ2-5	ASSHQLAGDGETQY
TRBV27	TRBJ1-1	ASRQGRVNTEAF
TRBV28	TRBJ2-1	ASRKFWGQTIEQF
TRBV6-5	TRBJ1-1	ASSQLRTEAF
TRBV6-5	TRBJ2-5	ASRPIAVSSQY
TRBV5-1	TRBJ2-7	ASSLGDRGAYEQY
TRBV7-2	TRBJ2-3	ASSLGGSEVTDTQY
TRBV7-2	TRBJ2-7	ASSLDRGYEQY
TRBV15	TRBJ1-5	ATSVRDRGFQPQH
TRBV7-9	TRBJ2-3	ALSNVEETQY
TRBV28	TRBJ1-5	ASSFRDRPNQPQH
TRBV19	TRBJ2-5	ASSITGAGETQY
TRBV7-8	TRBJ1-2	ASSFAVPGAANYGYT
TRBV11-2	TRBJ2-7	ASSFTNLAGVLEQY
TRBV28	TRBJ2-7	ASSLSQRGGGIVHEQY
TRBV7-9	TRBJ1-1	ASSRPIVTEAF
TRBV18	TRBJ2-7	ASSPRGSSYEQY
TRBV11-2	TRBJ1-5	ASSLGGGPNQPQH
TRBV5-1	TRBJ2-2	ASSPRTGDRTGELF
TRBV28	TRBJ2-2	ASSLTRTSGRGAVPGELF
TRBV27	TRBJ1-2	ASSAPGQGLEGYT
TRBV19	TRBJ2-7	ASSIGAGTASYEQY
TRBV5-1	TRBJ2-3	ASSLGSVSTDTQY
TRBV6-2/TRBV6-3	TRBJ2-2	ASSYSLVEVASGRRTGELF